The 24 T cell receptor beta chains below all came from one sample that was sequenced in a study of T cell responses to AZD1222 COVID-19 vaccine. The protocol was immunoSEQ multiplex PCR, while the TCRdb copy is restricted to in-frame clones and leaves out a portion. The sample shows roughly 50,000 clones, about 89% of them seen only once. Here the sequenced sample was peripheral blood, taken on day 0 of AZD1222 vaccination. The receptors here all came from an adult in good health.

The chain uses TRBV14 and TRBJ1-4; TRBD1 matches 11 bases. CDR1 is SGHDN, CDR2 FVKESK, per germline. The length of the CDR3 is 16 residues. V gave up 5 bases and J gave up 10 bases; unmatched junction bases: 12. The CDR3 reads CASSTVSDRGHGKLFF. The DNA for the CDR3 is TGTGCCAGCAGCACGGTGTCGGACAGGGGGCACGGAAAACTGTTTTTT.

The CDR3 loop is CASSSSGTGNTEAFF. The CDR3 coding sequence is TGTGCCAGCAGTTCCTCCGGGACAGGGAACACTGAAGCTTTCTTT. This rearrangement joins TRBV28 to TRBJ1-1; 8 nucleotides match TRBD1. Germline assignment: CDR1 MDHEN and CDR2 SYDVKM. The CDR3 is 15 amino acids. The V and J ends lost 4 bases and 1 base, in that order; junction bases with no gene match: 5.

This chain uses TRBV10-1 with TRBJ2-1; weak D call: TRBD2 (6 bases). This CDR3 contains 14 residues. From germline, CDR1 is WNHNN and CDR2 SYGVQD (reference sequence). The V gene lost 2 bases and the J gene lost 7 bases, with 12 bases spanning the gap. The CDR3 DNA reads TGCGCCAGCAGTGAGAGGCGGGATGGGAATGAGCAGTTCTTC. Translating gives CASSERRDGNEQFF.

This clone was detected once. This chain links TRBV7-2 with TRBJ1-1; 7 bases agree with TRBD1. Germline V lookup: CDR1 SGHTA, CDR2 FQGNSA. V lost 6 bases and J lost 4; bases outside the gene matches: 11. The CDR3 is 15 amino acids. The CDR3 here is CASSRGQGVSTEAFF. The CDR3, as DNA: TGTGCCAGCAGTAGGGGGCAGGGGGTTAGCACTGAAGCTTTCTTT.

V usage is TRBV20-1 and J usage is TRBJ1-2; no definite D call. Trimming pared 3 bases from V and 4 bases from J, leaving 12 bases between. This CDR3 region has 13 residues. Germline V gene data show CDR1 as DFQATT and CDR2 as SNEGSKA (reference sequence). The CDR3 spells CSASLPRGYGYTF. CDR3 in DNA: TGCAGTGCTAGTCTACCTCGGGGCTATGGCTACACCTTC.

This clone has only one observation. The J gene is TRBJ2-7, the V gene TRBV5-1, with 13 bases aligning to TRBD2. CDR3 size: 15 residues. Germline CDR1 and CDR2: SGHRS and YFSETQ. V trimming: 2 bases; J trimming: 3 bases; junction bases outside the gene matches: 2. This CDR3 reads CASSFGTSGDYEQYF. As DNA, the CDR3 is TGCGCCAGCAGCTTCGGGACTAGCGGGGACTACGAGCAGTACTTC.

This chain connects TRBV5-1 to TRBJ2-3; a weak D match, TRBD2 (5 bases). Germline values: CDR1 SGHRS, CDR2 YFSETQ. V lost 0 bases and J lost 0, with 11 bases in between. The CDR3 totals 16 residues. The CDR3 DNA reads TGCGCCAGCAGCTTGGGACTAATTATAAGCACAGATACGCAGTATTTT. It yields the protein CASSLGLIISTDTQYF.

In this sample, this clone turned up a few times. The chain couples TRBV6-6 to TRBJ2-5, with TRBD1 identical over 7 bases. The germline V gene has CDR1 MNHNY and CDR2 SVGAGI (reference sequence). V trimming: 5 bases; J trimming: 2 bases; junction bases outside the gene matches: 5. The CDR3 runs 14 residues. DNA for the CDR3: TGTGCCAGCAGTCGGGACAGAGTACAAGAGACCCAGTACTTC. Translated: CASSRDRVQETQYF.

This sequence joins TRBV19 and TRBJ2-1; TRBD2 might be the D (5 bases). Germline V gene sequence: CDR1 LNHDA, CDR2 SQIVND (reference sequence). Trimming took 3 bases from V and 3 from J, leaving 9 bases between them. This CDR3 comprises 14 residues. CDR3 in amino acids: CASSIPGLYNEQFF. For the CDR3, the DNA is TGTGCCAGTAGTATCCCCGGACTCTACAATGAGCAGTTCTTC.

This chain links TRBV28 with TRBJ2-7, with TRBD1 matching 7 bases. V was clipped by 6 bases and J by 7 bases; unmatched bases: 12. CDR3 size: 14 residues. CDR1 is MDHEN and CDR2 is SYDVKM in the germline V gene. CDR3 protein: CASRGARGLGEQYF. The CDR3 DNA sequence: TGTGCCAGCAGGGGCGCGAGGGGGCTAGGGGAGCAGTACTTC.

This clone has only one observation. The rearrangement uses TRBV6-5 and TRBJ2-7, with TRBD2 matching over 9 bases. Trimming took 0 bases from V and 1 from J; bases not matched to a gene: 1. From germline, CDR1 is MNHEY and CDR2 SVGAGI. This CDR3 comprises 15 residues. CDR3 residues: CASSYSLAGSYEQYF. CDR3 nucleotides: TGTGCCAGCAGTTACTCACTAGCGGGTTCCTACGAGCAGTACTTC.

V usage is TRBV24-1 and J usage is TRBJ1-5; no definite D call. Germline lookup yields CDR1 KGHDR and CDR2 SFDVKD. With 4 bases removed from V and 6 bases from J, the gap between germline ends came to 9 bases. The CDR3 is 13 amino acids. CDR3 in DNA: TGTGCCACCAGTGACCCGGGTGGTCAGCCCCAGCATTTT. Translated, it gives CATSDPGGQPQHF.

This clone was seen once. This chain joins TRBV15 and TRBJ2-7; TRBD1 matches 12 bases. V shed 3 bases, J shed 5 bases, and the junction held 8 bases outside the gene matches. The CDR3 is 16 residues long. Germline V CDR1 and CDR2: LNHNV, YYDKDF (reference sequence). CDR3 DNA: TGTGCCACCAGCAGCTTGAGGGGACAGGGGGCGAACGAGCAGTACTTC. Its protein is CATSSLRGQGANEQYF.

V gene TRBV6-5 combines with J gene TRBJ1-2; TRBD1 matches at 7 bases. Germline trimming cut 7 bases from V and 2 bases from J; bases unmatched to any gene: 7. The CDR3 is made up of 14 amino acids. From germline, CDR1 is MNHEY and CDR2 SVGAGI. CDR3 sequence (DNA): TGTGCCAGCACCGAAGGGACAGACAACTATGGCTACACCTTC. Protein product: CASTEGTDNYGYTF.

This clone was seen only once. The chain carries TRBV25-1 and TRBJ1-2; no clear D. V lost 4 bases and J 5 bases, leaving 8 bases between the germline ends. Germline CDR1 reads MGHDK; CDR2 reads SYGVNS. The CDR3 length is 12 residues. CDR3 protein: CASSGVPYGYTF. CDR3 DNA sequence: TGTGCCAGCAGTGGGGTTCCTTATGGCTACACCTTC.

This clone turned up a few times. The chain has TRBV2 and TRBJ1-1; 8 bases align to TRBD1. Trimming at V came to 6 bases and at J to 5 bases, leaving 5 bases not matched to a gene. There are 13 residues in the CDR3. Per the germline V gene, CDR1 is SNHLY and CDR2 is FYNNEI. CDR3 protein: CASRQDRGTEAFF. Here the CDR3 DNA reads TGTGCCAGCAGACAAGACAGGGGTACTGAAGCTTTCTTT.

The rearrangement joins TRBV5-4 to TRBJ1-1; 8 bases are shared with TRBD1. Germline trimming cut 4 bases from V and 3 bases from J; bases unmatched to any gene: 8. From germline, CDR1 is SGHNT and CDR2 YYREEE (reference sequence). The CDR3 length is 15 residues. The DNA for the CDR3 is TGTGCCAGCAGCCCCGGGACAGGCTGGGACACTGAAGCTTTCTTT. It translates to CASSPGTGWDTEAFF. The full variable domain, in which reference TRBV5-4 and TRBJ1-1 provide the parts outside the CDR3, is ETGVTQSPTHLIKTRGQQVTLRCSSQSGHNTVSWYQQALGQGPQFIFQYYREEENGRGNFPPRFSGLQFPNYSSELNVNALELDDSALYLCASSPGTGWDTEAFFGQGTRLTVV.

The chain carries TRBV4-2 and TRBJ2-5; the D is unclear. The CDR3 totals 13 residues. Germline lookup yields CDR1 LGHNA and CDR2 YNFKEQ. Trimming shortened V by 4 bases and J by 4 bases, and 10 bases separated the two germline ends. The CDR3 loop reads CASSLGKGETQYF. CDR3 coding DNA: TGTGCCAGCAGCCTTGGAAAGGGAGAGACCCAGTACTTC.

The CDR3 loop is CASSLGSGSEQFF. CDR3 sequence (DNA): TGTGCCAGCAGCTTAGGTAGCGGGAGTGAACAGTTCTTC. The chain recombines TRBV7-9 with TRBJ2-1; 9 bases fit TRBD2. The CDR3 has 13 residues. CDR1 is SEHNR, CDR2 FQNEAQ, per germline (reference sequence). V was clipped by 1 base and J by 13 bases; unmatched bases: 5.

A single count supports this clone. The chain couples TRBV27 to TRBJ2-1; 11 bases match TRBD2. After removal of 6 bases from V and 5 bases from J, the junction contained 12 bases not matched to a gene. Germline CDR1 MNHEY, CDR2 SMNVEV (reference sequence). This CDR3 is 17 amino acids long. The CDR3 reads CASSPTLRLAGNNEQFF. The CDR3 DNA reads as TGTGCCAGCAGCCCCACATTAAGACTAGCGGGGAACAATGAGCAGTTCTTC.

CDR3 loop: CASSLQTSGTNTGELFF. CDR3 in DNA: TGCGCCAGCAGCTTACAGACTAGCGGGACGAACACCGGGGAGCTGTTTTTT. The rearrangement uses TRBV5-1 and TRBJ2-2; 11 nucleotides align to TRBD2. CDR3 size: 17 residues. Germline V gives CDR1 SGHRS, CDR2 YFSETQ. With V trimmed by 2 bases and J by 0 bases, 3 bases remained unmatched.

The J gene is TRBJ2-2, the V gene TRBV3-1 (or the pseudogene TRBV3-2); TRBD2 aligns across 12 bases. Losses at the gene ends were 4 bases for V and 1 base for J; bases not matched to a gene: 1. This CDR3 contains 16 residues. Germline lookup yields CDR1 LGHDT and CDR2 YNNKEL (reference sequence). The CDR3 bases are TGTGCCAGCAGCCGGACTAGCGGGATGAACACCGGGGAGCTGTTTTTT. Its translation is CASSRTSGMNTGELFF.

The table lists this clone with a few counts. J is TRBJ1-5 and V is TRBV19; TRBD1 matches 9 bases. There are 15 residues in the CDR3. The germline V gene has CDR1 LNHDA and CDR2 SQIVND (reference sequence). The V gene end was trimmed by 8 bases and the J gene end by 0 bases; junction bases not matched to a gene: 5. CDR3 sequence reads: CASGDRDHSNQPQHF. For the CDR3, the DNA is TGTGCCAGTGGGGACAGGGACCATAGCAATCAGCCCCAGCATTTT.

The chain carries TRBV10-3 and TRBJ1-1; tentatively, D is TRBD1 (5 bases). V dropped 7 bases and J dropped 3 bases, with 15 bases sitting between them. Germline V gene lookup returns CDR1 ENHRY and CDR2 SYGVKD. CDR3 size: 14 residues. CDR3: CAITRWEGDTEAFF. Written as DNA, the CDR3 is TGTGCCATCACTCGCTGGGAAGGGGACACTGAAGCTTTCTTT.